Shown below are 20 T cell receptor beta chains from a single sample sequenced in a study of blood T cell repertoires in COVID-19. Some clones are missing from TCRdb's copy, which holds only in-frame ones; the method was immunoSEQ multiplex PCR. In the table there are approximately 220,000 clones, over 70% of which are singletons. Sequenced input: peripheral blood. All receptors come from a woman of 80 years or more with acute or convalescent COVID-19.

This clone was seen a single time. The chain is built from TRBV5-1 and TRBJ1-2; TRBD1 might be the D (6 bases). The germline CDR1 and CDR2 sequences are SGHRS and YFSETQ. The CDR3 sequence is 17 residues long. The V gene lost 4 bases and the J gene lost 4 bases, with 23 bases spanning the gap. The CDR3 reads CASSHSPNRDVIYGYTF. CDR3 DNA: TGCGCCAGCAGCCACTCCCCAAACAGGGATGTTATCTATGGCTACACCTTC.

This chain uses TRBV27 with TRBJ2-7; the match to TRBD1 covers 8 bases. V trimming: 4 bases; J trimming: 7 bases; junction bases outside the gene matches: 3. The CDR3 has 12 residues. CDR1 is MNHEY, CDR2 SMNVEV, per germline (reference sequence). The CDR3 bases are TGTGCCAGCAGTTCGAGGACAGGGGAGCAGTACTTC. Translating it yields CASSSRTGEQYF.

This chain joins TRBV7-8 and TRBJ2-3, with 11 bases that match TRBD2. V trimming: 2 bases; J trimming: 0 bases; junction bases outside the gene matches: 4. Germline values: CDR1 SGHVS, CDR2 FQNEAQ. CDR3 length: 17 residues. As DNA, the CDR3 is TGTGCCAGCAGCTTAAGGCTAGCGGGGGGTAGCACAGATACGCAGTATTTT. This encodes CASSLRLAGGSTDTQYF.

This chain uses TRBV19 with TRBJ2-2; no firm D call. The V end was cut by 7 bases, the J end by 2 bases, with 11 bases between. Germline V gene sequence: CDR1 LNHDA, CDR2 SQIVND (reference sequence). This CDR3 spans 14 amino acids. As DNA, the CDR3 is TGTGCCAGTAACCTCCAGAAAAACACCGGGGAGCTGTTTTTT. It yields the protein CASNLQKNTGELFF.

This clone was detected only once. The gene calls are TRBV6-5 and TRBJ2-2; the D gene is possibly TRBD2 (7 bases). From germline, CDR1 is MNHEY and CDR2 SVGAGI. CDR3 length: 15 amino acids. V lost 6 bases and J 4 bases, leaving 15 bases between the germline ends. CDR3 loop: CASRDGGRGTGELFF. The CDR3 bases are TGTGCCAGCAGGGACGGGGGGCGTGGCACCGGGGAGCTGTTTTTT.

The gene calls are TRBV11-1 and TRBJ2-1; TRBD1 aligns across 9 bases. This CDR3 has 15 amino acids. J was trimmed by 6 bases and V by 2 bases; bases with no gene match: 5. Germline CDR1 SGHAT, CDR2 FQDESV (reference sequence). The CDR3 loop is CASSLRQGEGNEQFF. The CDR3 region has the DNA TGTGCCAGCAGCTTACGACAGGGGGAGGGCAATGAGCAGTTCTTC.

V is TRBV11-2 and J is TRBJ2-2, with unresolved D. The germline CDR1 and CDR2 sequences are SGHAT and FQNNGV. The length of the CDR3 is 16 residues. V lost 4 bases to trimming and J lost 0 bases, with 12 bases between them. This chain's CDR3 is CASSSNVLANTGELFF. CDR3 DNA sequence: TGTGCCAGCAGCTCGAATGTTCTAGCGAACACCGGGGAGCTGTTTTTT. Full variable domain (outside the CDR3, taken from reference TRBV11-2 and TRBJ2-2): EAGVAQSPRYKIIEKRQSVAFWCNPISGHATLYWYQQILGQGPKLLIQFQNNGVVDDSQLPKDRFSAERLKGVDSTLKIQPAKLEDSAVYLCASSSNVLANTGELFFGEGSRLTVL.

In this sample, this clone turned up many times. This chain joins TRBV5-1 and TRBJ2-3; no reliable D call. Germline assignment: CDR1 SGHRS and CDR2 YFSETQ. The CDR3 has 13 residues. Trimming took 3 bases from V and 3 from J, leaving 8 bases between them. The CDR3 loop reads CASSSYPTDTQYF. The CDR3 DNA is TGCGCCAGCAGCTCCTACCCGACAGATACGCAGTATTTT.

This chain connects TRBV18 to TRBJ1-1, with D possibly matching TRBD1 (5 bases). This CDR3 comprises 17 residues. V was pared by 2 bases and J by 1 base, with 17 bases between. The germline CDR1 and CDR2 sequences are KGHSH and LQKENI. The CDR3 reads CASSPLDKSLKNTEAFF. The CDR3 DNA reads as TGTGCCAGCTCACCATTGGACAAAAGCCTTAAGAACACTGAAGCTTTCTTT.

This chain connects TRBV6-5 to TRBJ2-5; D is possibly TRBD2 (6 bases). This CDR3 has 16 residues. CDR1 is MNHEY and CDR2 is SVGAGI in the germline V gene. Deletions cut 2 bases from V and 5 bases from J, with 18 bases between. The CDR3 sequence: CASSYEAGTGGETQYF. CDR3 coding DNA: TGTGCCAGCAGTTACGAAGCAGGGACTGGTGGGGAGACCCAGTACTTC.

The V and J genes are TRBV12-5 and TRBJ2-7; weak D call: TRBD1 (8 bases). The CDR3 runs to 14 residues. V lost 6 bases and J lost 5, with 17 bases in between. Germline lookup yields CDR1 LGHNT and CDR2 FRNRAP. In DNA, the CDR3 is TGTGCTAGTGGCCCGAGGACAGGGAGGGACGAGCAGTACTTC. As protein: CASGPRTGRDEQYF.

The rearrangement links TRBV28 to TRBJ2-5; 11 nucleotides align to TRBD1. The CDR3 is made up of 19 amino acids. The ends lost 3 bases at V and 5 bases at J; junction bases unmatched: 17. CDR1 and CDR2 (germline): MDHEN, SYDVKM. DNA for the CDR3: TGTGCCAGCAGTTTTATACTCGGCCGGGACAGGGACAGGGGGGAGACCCAGTACTTC. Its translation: CASSFILGRDRDRGETQYF.

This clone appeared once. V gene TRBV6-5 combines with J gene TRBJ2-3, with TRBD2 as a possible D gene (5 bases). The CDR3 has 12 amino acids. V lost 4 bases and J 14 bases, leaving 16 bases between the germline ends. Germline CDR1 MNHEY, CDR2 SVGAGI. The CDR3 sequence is CASSSDGRVRYF. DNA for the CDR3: TGTGCCAGCAGTTCCGACGGGCGGGTACGGTATTTT.

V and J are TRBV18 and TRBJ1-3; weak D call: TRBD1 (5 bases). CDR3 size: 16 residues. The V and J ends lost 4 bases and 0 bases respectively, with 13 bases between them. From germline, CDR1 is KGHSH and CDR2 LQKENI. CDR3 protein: CASSRSRDYSGNTIYF. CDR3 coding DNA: TGTGCCAGCTCACGGTCCCGGGACTACTCTGGAAACACCATATATTTT.

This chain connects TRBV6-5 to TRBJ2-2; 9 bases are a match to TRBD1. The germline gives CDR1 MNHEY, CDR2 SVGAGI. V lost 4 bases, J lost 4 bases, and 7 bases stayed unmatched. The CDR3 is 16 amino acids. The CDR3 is CASSWGQGIVTGELFF. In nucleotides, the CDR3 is TGTGCCAGCAGTTGGGGACAGGGTATTGTCACCGGGGAGCTGTTTTTT.

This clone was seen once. The CDR3 region is CACDRGSGANVLTF. In DNA form, the CDR3 reads TGTGCCTGCGACAGGGGTTCTGGGGCCAACGTCCTGACTTTC. J is TRBJ2-6 and V is TRBV30; TRBD1 matches at 8 bases. This CDR3 spans 14 amino acids. Germline V lookup: CDR1 GTSNPN, CDR2 SVGIG (reference sequence). V was pared by 6 bases and J by 1 base, with 2 bases of the junction left unmatched.

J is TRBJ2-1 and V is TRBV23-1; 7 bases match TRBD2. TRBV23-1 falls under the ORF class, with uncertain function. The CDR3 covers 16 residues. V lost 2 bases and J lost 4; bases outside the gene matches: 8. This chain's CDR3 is CASSQAPGGGYNEQFF. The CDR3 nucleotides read TGCGCCAGCAGTCAAGCCCCTGGGGGGGGTTACAATGAGCAGTTCTTC.

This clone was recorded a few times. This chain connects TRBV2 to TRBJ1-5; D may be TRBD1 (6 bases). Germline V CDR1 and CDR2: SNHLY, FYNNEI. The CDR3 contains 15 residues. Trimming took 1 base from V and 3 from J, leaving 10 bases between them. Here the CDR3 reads CASSEVGQINQPQHF. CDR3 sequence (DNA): TGTGCCAGCAGTGAAGTCGGACAGATCAATCAGCCCCAGCATTTT.

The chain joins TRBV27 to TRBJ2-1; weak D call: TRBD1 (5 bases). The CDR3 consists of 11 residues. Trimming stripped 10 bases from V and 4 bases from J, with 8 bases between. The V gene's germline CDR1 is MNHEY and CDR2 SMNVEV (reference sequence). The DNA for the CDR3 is TGTGCCACCTCAGGGTACAATGAGCAGTTCTTC. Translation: CATSGYNEQFF.

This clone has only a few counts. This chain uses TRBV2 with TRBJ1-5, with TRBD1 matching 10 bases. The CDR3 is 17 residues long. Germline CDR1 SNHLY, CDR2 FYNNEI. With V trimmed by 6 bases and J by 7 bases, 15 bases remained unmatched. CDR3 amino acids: CASRLSPGGQGWQPQHF. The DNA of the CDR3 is TGTGCCAGCAGACTGTCACCCGGGGGACAGGGGTGGCAGCCCCAGCATTTT.